This TCR beta chain was obtained from a study of shared clonotypes between healthy human individuals. The study's findings and limits: For naive CD4 cells, around 5% of clonotypes were shared across four donors.

The table came from immunoSEQ multiplex PCR; TCRdb's copy has only in-frame clones and leaves some out. Among some 1.5 million clones listed, 98% were seen once. The table lists this clone with a count of one. Its antigen remains unidentified. CDR1 is MDHEN, CDR2 SYDVKM, per germline. The V end was cut by 5 bases, the J end by 4 bases, with 17 bases between. The length of the CDR3 is 15 residues. Sequences were obtained from naive CD4+ T cells sorted from blood. Subset described: CD45RA+ positively selected. The rearrangement links TRBV28 to TRBJ2-5; D ambiguous. The origin of this receptor is a man aged 30-40 years in good health. For the CDR3, the DNA is TGTGCCAGCAGTCCCGCCCTAGTTGTGAGAGAGACCCAGTACTTC. Translation: CASSPALVVRETQYF.